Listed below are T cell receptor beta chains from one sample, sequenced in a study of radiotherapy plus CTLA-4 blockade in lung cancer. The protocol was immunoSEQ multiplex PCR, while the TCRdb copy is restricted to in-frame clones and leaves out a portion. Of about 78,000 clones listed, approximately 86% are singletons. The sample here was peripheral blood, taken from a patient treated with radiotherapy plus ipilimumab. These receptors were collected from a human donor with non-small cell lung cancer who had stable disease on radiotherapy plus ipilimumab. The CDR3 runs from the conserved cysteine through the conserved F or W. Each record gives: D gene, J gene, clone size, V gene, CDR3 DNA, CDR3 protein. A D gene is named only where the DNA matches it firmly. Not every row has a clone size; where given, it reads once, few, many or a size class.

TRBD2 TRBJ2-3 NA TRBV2 TGTGCCAGCAGTGGGTGGTTAGCGGGAGGTGGCACAGATACGCAGTATTTT CASSGWLAGGGTDTQYF
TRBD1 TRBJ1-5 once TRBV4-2 TGTGCCAGCAGCCCCAGACAGGGTAGCAATCAGCCCCAGCATTTT CASSPRQGSNQPQHF
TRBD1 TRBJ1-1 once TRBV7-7 TGTGCTAGCAGCCCACCGGGACAGGGGAACACTGAAGCTTTCTTT CASSPPGQGNTEAFF
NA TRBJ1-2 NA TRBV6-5 TGTGCCAGCACCAACGACAGGACGACCGTCTGGGGCTACACCTTC CASTNDRTTVWGYTF
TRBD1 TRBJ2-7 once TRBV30 TGTGCCTGGAGACAGGGGGCGGTCTACGAGCAGTACTTC CAWRQGAVYEQYF
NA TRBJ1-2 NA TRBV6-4 TGTGCCAGCAGTGACTCGGGGAACTATGGCTACACCTTC CASSDSGNYGYTF
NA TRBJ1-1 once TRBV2 TGTGCCAGCAGTGAAGCGATGGGGATTAACACTGAAGCTTTCTTT CASSEAMGINTEAFF
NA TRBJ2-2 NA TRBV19 TGTGCCAGTAGTATAGCACTCTTCACCGGGGAGCTGTTTTTT CASSIALFTGELFF
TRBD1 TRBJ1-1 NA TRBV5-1 TGCGCCAGCAGCTTGAGGTCAGGGGGCACTGAAGCTTTCTTT CASSLRSGGTEAFF
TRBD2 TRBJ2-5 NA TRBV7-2 TGTGCCAGCAGCTTAGCCGGCGGGGGGAAAGAGACCCAGTACTTC CASSLAGGGKETQYF
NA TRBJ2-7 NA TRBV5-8 TGTGCCAGCACCCCTTTTGGGGGCTTGTCCTACGAGCAGTACTTC CASTPFGGLSYEQYF
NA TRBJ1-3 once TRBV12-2 TGTGCAAGTCGCTCGGACAGGACTTGGAAAGGAAACACCATATATTTT CASRSDRTWKGNTIYF
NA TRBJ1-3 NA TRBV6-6 TGTGCCTGTGGACTTACCGACTCTGGAAACACCATATATTTT CACGLTDSGNTIYF
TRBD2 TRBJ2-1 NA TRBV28 TGTGCCAGCAGTAGAAGCGGGGCCAACTACAATGAGCAGTTCTTC CASSRSGANYNEQFF